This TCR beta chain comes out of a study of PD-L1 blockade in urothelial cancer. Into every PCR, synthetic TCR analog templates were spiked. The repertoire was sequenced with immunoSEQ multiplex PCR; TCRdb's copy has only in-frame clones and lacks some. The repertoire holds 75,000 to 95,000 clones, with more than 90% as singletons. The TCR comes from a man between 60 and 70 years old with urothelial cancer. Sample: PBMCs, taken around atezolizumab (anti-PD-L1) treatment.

The CDR3 nucleotides are TGCGCCAGCAGCCAAGAAGCAGGGGGAGCTGGCTACACCTTC. Its protein is CASSQEAGGAGYTF. The rearrangement joins TRBV4-3 to TRBJ1-2; 7 bases are shared with TRBD1. V shed 0 bases, J shed 7 bases, and the junction held 5 bases outside the gene matches. In germline, CDR1 is LGHNA, CDR2 YSLEER. This CDR3 region has 14 residues.